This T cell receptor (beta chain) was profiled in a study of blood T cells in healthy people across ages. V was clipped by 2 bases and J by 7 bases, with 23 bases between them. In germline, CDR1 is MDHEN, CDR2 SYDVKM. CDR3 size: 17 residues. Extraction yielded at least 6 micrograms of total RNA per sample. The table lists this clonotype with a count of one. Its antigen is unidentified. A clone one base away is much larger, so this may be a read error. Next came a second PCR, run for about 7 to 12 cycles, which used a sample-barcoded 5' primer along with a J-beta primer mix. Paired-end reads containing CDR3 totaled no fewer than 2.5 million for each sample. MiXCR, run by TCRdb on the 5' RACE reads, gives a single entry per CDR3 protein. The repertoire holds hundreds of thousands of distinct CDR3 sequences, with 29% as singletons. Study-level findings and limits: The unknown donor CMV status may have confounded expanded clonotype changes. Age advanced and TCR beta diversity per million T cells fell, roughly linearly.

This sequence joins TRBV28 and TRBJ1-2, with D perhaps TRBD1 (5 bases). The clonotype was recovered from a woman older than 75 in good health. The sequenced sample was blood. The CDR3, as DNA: TGTGCCAGCAGTTTAGGGTGGGGGTCCGGGCCTGACTGTGGCTACACCTTC. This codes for CASSLGWGSGPDCGYTF.